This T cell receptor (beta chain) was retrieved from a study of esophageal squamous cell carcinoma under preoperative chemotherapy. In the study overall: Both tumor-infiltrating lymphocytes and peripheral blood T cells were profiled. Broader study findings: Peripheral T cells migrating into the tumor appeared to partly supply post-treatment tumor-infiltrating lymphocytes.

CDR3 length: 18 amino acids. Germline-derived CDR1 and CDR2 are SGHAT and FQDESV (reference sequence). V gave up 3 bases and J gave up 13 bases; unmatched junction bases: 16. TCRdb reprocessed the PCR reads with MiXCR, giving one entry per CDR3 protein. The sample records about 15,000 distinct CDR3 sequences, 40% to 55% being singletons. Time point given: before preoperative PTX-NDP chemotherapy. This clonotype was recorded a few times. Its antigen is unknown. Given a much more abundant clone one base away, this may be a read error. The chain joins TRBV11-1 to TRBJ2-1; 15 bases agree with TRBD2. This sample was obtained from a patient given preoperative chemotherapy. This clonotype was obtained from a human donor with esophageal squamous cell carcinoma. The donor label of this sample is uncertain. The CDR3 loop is CASSFAGLAGGPRETQFF. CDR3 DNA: TGTGCCAGCAGCTTTGCCGGACTAGCGGGAGGGCCTCGGGAGACCCAGTTCTTC.